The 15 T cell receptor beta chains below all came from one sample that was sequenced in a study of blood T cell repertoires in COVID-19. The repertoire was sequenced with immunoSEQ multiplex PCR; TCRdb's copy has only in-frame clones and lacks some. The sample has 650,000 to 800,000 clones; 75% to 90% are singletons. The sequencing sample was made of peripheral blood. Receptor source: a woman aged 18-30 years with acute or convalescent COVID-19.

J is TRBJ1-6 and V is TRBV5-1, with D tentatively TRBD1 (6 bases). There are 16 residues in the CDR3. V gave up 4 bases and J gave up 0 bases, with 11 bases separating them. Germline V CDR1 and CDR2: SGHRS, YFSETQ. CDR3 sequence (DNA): TGCGCCAGCAGCGAAACAGGGAGCTCCTATAATTCACCCCTCCACTTT. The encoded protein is CASSETGSSYNSPLHF.

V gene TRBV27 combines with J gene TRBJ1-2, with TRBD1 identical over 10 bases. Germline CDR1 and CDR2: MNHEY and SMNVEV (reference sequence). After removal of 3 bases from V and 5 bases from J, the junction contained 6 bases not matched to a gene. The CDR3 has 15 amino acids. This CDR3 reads CASSFGRQGAYGYTF. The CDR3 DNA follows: TGTGCCAGCAGTTTTGGACGACAGGGGGCATATGGCTACACCTTC.

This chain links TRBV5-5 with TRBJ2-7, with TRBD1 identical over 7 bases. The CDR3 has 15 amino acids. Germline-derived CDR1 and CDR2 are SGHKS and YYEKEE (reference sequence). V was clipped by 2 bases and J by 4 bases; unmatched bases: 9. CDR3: CASSFLAGGVYEQYF. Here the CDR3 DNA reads TGTGCCAGCAGCTTTCTAGCAGGGGGAGTATACGAGCAGTACTTC.

The CDR3 DNA follows: TGTGCCAGCAGCCGGGCAGGGTATGGCTACACCTTC. Translating it yields CASSRAGYGYTF. V and J are TRBV2 and TRBJ1-2; D is perhaps TRBD1 (5 bases). The CDR3 contains 12 residues. Trimming took 6 bases from V and 5 from J, leaving 10 bases between them. The germline CDR1 and CDR2 sequences are SNHLY and FYNNEI.

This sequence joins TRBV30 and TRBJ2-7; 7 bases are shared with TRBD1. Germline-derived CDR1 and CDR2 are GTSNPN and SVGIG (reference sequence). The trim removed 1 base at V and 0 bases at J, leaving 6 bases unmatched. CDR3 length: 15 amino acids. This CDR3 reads CAWSGGQAISYEQYF. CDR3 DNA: TGTGCCTGGAGTGGAGGACAGGCCATCTCCTACGAGCAGTACTTC. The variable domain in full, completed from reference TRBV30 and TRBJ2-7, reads SQTIHQWPATLVQPVGSPLSLECTVEGTSNPNLYWYRQAAGRGLQLLFYSVGIGQISSEVPQNLSASRPQDRQFILSSKKLLLSDSGFYLCAWSGGQAISYEQYFGPGTRLTVT.

CDR3 amino acids: CASTPLSGGGTDTQYF. In DNA form, the CDR3 reads TGTGCCAGCACCCCATTAAGCGGGGGGGGCACAGATACGCAGTATTTT. This chain joins TRBV28 and TRBJ2-3; 10 positions match TRBD2. This CDR3 spans 16 amino acids. Trimming took 7 bases from V and 1 from J; bases not matched to a gene: 8. Germline CDR1 reads MDHEN; CDR2 reads SYDVKM.

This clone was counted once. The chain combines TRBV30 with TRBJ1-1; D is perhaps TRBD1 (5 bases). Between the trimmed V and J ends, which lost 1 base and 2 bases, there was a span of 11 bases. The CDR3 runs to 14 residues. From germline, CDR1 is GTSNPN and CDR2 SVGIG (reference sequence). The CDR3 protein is CAWSEGDTNTEAFF. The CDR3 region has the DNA TGTGCCTGGAGTGAAGGGGATACTAACACTGAAGCTTTCTTT.

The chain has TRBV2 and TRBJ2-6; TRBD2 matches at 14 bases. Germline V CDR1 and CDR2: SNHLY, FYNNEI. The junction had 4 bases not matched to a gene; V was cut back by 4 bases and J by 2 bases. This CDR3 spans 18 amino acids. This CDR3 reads CASSGLAGGLAGANVLTF. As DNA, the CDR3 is TGTGCCAGCAGTGGACTAGCGGGGGGGCTTGCTGGGGCCAACGTCCTGACTTTC.

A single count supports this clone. The CDR3 DNA reads TGTGCCAGCAGCGTAGCGCAGGGGGCTAAGTTTTATGGGCAGTATTTT. Its protein product is CASSVAQGAKFYGQYF. The V and J genes are TRBV9 and TRBJ2-3; 8 bases map to TRBD1. Trimming at V came to 0 bases and at J to 11 bases, leaving 14 bases not matched to a gene. The V gene's germline CDR1 is SGDLS and CDR2 YYNGEE. This CDR3 contains 16 residues.

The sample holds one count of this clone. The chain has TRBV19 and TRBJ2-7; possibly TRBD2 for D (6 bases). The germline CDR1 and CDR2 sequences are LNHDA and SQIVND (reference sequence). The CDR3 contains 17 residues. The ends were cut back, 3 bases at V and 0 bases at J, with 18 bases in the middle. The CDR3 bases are TGTGCCAGTAGTATTAGATTGGCGGGGACGCACTCCTACGAGCAGTACTTC. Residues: CASSIRLAGTHSYEQYF. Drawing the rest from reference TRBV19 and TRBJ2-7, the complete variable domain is DGGITQSPKYLFRKEGQNVTLSCEQNLNHDAMYWYRQDPGQGLRLIYYSQIVNDFQKGDIAEGYSVSREKKESFPLTVTSAQKNPTAFYLCASSIRLAGTHSYEQYFGPGTRLTVT.

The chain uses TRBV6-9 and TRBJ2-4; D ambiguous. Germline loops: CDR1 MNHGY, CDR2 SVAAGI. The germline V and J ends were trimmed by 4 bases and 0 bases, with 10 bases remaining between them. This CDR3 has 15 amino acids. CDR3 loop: CASSCQTLAKNIQYF. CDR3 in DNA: TGTGCCAGCAGTTGCCAAACTCTAGCCAAAAACATTCAGTACTTC.

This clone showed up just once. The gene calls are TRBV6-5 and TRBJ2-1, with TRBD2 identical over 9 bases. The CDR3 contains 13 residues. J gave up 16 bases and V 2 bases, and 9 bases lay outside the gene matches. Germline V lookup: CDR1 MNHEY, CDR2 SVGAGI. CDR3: CASSYNGGGAVFF. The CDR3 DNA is TGTGCCAGCAGTTACAACGGCGGGGGGGCCGTTTTCTTC.

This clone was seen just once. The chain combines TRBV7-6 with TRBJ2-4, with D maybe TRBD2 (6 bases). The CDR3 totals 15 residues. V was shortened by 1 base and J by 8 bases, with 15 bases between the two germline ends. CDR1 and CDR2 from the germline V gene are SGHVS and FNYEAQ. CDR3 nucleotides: TGTGCCAGCAGCTTAGGTGGTGCGGGGACGGACATTCAGTACTTC. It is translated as CASSLGGAGTDIQYF.

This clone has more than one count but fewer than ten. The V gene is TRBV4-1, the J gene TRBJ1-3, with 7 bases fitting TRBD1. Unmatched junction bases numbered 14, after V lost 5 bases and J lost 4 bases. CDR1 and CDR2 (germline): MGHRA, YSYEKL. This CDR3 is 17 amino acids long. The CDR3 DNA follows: TGCGCCAGCAGCACGGACTCAGACAGGGTGTCCGGAAACACCATATATTTT. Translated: CASSTDSDRVSGNTIYF.

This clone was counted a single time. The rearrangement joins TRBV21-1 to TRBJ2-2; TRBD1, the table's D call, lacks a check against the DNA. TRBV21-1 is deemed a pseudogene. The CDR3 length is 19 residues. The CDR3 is CASRHSHLDRGMNTGELFF. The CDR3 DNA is TGTGCCAGCCGTCACAGCCACTTAGACAGGGGGATGAACACCGGGGAGCTGTTTTTT.